The clone carrying this TCR beta chain has just a few counts. These data are taken from a study of CD8 T cells in ankylosing spondylitis. Deletions cut 4 bases from V and 7 bases from J, with 10 bases between. The germline V gene has CDR1 GTSNPN and CDR2 SVGIG (reference sequence). The CDR3 has 11 amino acids. Quantitative 5'-RACE was performed with molecular barcodes, and it yielded the TCR beta libraries. In TCRdb, the 5' RACE reads were re-called with MiXCR into one record per CDR3 protein. The table has about 190,000 distinct CDR3 sequences, 10% to 15% seen once. The source material was blood, either unsorted or a sorted T cell fraction (not recorded which). The V and J genes are TRBV30 and TRBJ1-1; no definite D call. The clonotype comes from a female donor with ankylosing spondylitis or in good health (not recorded which). DNA for the CDR3: TGTGCCTGGATTGGGTTTGGTGAAGCTTTCTTT. Translating gives CAWIGFGEAFF.